This T cell receptor (beta chain) is drawn from a study of blood T cell repertoires in COVID-19. Study-wide context: COVID-19 samples, acute and convalescent, were from the United States, Italy and Spain.

Original handling: It was from reference gene primer amplification that nucleated cell counts were estimated. Assay: immunoSEQ multiplex PCR; the TCRdb copy retains only in-frame clones and omits some. For V, J and clone size, that table is used; D and trimming come from the DNA. The repertoire consists of around 300,000 clones, with roughly 87% occurring once and the leading ten covering approximately 2.4%. This clone was recorded a few times. This receptor was obtained from a man between 18 and 35 years old with active or convalescent COVID-19. The sequenced sample was peripheral blood.

CDR3 protein: CSVPRTSGNSYEQYF. In DNA, the CDR3 is TGCAGCGTTCCCAGGACTAGCGGGAACTCCTACGAGCAGTACTTC. This sequence joins TRBV29-1 and TRBJ2-7, with 12 bases identical to TRBD2. The CDR3 loop spans 15 amino acids. V was pared by 5 bases and J by 0 bases, with 5 bases of the junction left unmatched. The germline CDR1 and CDR2 sequences are SQVTM and ANQGSEA.